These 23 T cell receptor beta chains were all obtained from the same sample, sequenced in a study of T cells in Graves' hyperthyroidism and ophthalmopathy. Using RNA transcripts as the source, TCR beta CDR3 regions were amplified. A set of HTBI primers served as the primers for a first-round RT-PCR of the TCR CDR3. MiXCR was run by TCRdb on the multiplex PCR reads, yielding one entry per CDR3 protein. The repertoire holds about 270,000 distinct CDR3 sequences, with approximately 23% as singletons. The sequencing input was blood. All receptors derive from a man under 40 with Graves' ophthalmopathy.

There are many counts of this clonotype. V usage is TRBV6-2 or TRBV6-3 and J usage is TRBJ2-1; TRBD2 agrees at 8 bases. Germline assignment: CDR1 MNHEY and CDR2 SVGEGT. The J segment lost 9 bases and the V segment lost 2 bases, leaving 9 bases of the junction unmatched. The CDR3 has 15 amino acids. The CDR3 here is CASSYAGTRQSEQFF. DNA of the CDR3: TGTGCCAGCAGTTACGCCGGGACTAGGCAAAGTGAGCAGTTCTTC.

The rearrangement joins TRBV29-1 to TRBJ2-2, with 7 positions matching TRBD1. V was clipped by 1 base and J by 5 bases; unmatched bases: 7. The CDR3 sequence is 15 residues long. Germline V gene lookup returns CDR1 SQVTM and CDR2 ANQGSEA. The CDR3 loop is CSVEGRGQGTGELFF. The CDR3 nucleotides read TGCAGCGTTGAAGGAAGGGGGCAGGGGACCGGGGAGCTGTTTTTT.

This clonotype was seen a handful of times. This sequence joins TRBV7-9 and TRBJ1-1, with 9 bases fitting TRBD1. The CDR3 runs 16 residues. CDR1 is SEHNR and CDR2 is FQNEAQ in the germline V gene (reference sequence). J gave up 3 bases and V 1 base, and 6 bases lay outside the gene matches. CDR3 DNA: TGTGCCAGCAGCTTAGACATGGGACAGGGACACACTGAAGCTTTCTTT. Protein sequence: CASSLDMGQGHTEAFF.

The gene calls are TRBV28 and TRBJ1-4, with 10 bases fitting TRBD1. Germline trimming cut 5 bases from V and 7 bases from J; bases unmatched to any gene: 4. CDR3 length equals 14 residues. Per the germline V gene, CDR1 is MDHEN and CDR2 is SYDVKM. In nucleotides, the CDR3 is TGTGCCAGCAGTCCCCGGGACAGGGGTGAAAAACTGTTTTTT. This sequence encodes CASSPRDRGEKLFF.

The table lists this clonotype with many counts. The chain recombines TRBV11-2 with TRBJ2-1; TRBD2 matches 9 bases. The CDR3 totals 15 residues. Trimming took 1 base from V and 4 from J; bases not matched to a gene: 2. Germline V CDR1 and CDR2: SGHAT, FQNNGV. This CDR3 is CASSLGSGGYNEQFF. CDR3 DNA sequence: TGTGCCAGCAGCTTAGGTAGCGGGGGTTACAATGAGCAGTTCTTC.

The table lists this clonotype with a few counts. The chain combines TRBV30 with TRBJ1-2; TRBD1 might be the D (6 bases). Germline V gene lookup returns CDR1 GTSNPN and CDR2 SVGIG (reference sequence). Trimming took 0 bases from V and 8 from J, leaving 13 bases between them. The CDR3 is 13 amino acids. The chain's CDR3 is CAWSVGVGGGYTF. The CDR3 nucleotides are TGTGCCTGGAGTGTAGGAGTAGGGGGGGGCTACACCTTC.

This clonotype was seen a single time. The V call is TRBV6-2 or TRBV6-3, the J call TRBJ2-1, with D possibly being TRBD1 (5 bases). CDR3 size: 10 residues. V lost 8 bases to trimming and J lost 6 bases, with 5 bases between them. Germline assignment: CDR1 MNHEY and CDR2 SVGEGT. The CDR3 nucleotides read TGTGCCAGCGGGGCCAATGAGCAGTTCTTC. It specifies CASGANEQFF.

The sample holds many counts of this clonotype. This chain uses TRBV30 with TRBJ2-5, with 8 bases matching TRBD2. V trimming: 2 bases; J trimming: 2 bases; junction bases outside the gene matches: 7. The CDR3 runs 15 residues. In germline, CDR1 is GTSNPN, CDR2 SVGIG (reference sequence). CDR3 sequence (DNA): TGTGCCTGGAGTAGCGGGAGAGAAGAACAAGAGACCCAGTACTTC. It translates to CAWSSGREEQETQYF.

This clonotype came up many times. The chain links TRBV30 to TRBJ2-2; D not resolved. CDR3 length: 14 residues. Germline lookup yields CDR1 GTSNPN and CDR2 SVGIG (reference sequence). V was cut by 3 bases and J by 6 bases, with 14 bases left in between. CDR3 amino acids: CAWSASAVPGELFF. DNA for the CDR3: TGTGCCTGGAGCGCCTCGGCTGTCCCCGGGGAGCTGTTTTTT.

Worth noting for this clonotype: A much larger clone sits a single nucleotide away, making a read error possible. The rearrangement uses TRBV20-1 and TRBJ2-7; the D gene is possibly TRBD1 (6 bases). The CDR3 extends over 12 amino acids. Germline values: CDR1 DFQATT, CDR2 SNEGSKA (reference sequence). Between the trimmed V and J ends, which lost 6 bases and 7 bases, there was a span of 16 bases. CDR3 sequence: CSASDSSHEQYF. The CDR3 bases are TGCAGTGCCTCGGACAGTTCCCATGAGCAGTACTTC.

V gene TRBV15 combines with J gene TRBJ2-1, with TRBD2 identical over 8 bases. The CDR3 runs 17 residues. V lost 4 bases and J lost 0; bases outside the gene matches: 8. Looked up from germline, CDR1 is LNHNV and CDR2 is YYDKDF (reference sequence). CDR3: CATSILLTSDSYNEQFF. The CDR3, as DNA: TGTGCCACCAGCATCCTGCTGACTAGCGACTCCTACAATGAGCAGTTCTTC.

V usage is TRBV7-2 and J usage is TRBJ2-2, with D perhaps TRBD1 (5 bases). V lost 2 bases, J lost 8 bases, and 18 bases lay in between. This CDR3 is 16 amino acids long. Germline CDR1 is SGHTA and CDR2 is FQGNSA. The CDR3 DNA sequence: TGTGCCAGCAGCTTACCGCTTGGGGCGTCACCAGGGGAGCTGTTTTTT. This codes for CASSLPLGASPGELFF.

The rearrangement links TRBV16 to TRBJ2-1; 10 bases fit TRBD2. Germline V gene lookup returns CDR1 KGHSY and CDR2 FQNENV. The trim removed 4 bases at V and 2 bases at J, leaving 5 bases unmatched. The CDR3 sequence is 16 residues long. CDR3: CASSPVSGRAYNEQFF. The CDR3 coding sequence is TGTGCCAGCAGCCCGGTCAGCGGGAGGGCCTACAATGAGCAGTTCTTC.

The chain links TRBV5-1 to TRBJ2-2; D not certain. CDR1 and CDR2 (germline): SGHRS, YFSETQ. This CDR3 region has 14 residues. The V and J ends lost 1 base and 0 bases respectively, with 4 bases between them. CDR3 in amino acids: CASSLIPNTGELFF. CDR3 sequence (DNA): TGCGCCAGCAGCTTGATCCCGAACACCGGGGAGCTGTTTTTT.

In DNA, the CDR3 is TGTGCCAGCAGTTTACTTACAGGGACCGAGCAGTACTTC. Translating gives CASSLLTGTEQYF. This chain uses TRBV28 with TRBJ2-7, with a possible D match to TRBD1 (6 bases). Per germline, CDR1 MDHEN and CDR2 SYDVKM. Trimming stripped 2 bases from V and 6 bases from J, with 11 bases between. The CDR3 has 13 amino acids.

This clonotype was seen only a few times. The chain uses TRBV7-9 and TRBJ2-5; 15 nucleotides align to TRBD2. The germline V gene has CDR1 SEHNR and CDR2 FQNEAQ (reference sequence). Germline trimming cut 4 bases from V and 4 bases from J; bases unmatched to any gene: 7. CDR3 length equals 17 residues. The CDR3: CASSYPGLAGGGETQYF. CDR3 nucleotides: TGTGCCAGCAGCTACCCGGGACTAGCGGGAGGAGGAGAGACCCAGTACTTC.

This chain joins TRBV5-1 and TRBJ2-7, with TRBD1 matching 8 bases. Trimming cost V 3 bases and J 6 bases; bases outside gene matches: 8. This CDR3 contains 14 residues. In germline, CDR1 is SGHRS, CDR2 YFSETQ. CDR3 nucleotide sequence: TGCGCCAGCAGCTCCGGGGGACAGGCTCGCGAGCAGTACTTC. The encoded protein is CASSSGGQAREQYF.

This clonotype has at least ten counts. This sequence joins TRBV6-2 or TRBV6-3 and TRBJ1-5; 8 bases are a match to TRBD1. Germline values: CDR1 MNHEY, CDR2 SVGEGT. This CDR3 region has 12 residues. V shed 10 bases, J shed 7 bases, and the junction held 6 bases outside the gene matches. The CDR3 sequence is CATDRGDQPQHF. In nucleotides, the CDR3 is TGTGCCACCGACAGGGGAGACCAGCCCCAGCATTTT.

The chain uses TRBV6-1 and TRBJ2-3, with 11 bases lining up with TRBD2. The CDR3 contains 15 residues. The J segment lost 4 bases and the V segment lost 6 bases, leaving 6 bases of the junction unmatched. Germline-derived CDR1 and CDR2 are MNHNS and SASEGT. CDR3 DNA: TGTGCCAGCAGCCCTCTAGCGGGAGGCCCAGATACGCAGTATTTT. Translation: CASSPLAGGPDTQYF.

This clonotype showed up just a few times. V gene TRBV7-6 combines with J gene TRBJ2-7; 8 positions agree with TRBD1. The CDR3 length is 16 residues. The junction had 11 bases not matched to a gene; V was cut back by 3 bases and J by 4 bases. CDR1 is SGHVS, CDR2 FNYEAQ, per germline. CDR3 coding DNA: TGTGCCAGCAGCTTTGAACCAGGGCAGGGGGCGTACGAGCAGTACTTC. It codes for CASSFEPGQGAYEQYF.

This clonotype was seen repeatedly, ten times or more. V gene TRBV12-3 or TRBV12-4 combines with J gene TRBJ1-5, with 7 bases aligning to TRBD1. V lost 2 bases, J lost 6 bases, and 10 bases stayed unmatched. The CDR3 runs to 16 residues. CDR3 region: CASSLSAGGPGQPQHF. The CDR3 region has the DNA TGTGCCAGCAGTTTATCGGCAGGGGGGCCAGGTCAGCCCCAGCATTTT.

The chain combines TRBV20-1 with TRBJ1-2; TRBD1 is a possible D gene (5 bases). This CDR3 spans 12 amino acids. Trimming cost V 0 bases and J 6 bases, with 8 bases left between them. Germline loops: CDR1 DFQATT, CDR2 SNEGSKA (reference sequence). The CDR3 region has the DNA TGCAGTGCTAGAGAGGGGACGGATGGCTACACCTTC. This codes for CSAREGTDGYTF.

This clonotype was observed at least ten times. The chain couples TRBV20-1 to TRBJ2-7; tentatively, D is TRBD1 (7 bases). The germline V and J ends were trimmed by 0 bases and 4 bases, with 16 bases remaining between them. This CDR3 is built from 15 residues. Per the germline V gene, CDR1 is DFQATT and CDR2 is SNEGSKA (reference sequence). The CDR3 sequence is CSARDLQGGIYEQYF. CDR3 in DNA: TGCAGTGCTAGAGATTTGCAGGGGGGCATTTACGAGCAGTACTTC.